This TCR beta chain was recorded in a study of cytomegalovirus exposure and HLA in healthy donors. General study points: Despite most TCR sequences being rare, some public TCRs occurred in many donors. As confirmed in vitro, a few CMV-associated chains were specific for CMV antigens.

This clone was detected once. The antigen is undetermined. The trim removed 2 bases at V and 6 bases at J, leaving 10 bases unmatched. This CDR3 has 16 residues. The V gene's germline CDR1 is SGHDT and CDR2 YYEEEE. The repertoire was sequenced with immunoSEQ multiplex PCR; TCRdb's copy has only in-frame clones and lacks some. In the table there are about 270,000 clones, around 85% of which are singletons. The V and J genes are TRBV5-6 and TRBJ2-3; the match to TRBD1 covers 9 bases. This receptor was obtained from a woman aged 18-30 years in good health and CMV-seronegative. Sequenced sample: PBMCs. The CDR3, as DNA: TGTGCCAGCAGCTTCTCCGCGACAGGGGGTTCGGATACGCAGTATTTT. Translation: CASSFSATGGSDTQYF.